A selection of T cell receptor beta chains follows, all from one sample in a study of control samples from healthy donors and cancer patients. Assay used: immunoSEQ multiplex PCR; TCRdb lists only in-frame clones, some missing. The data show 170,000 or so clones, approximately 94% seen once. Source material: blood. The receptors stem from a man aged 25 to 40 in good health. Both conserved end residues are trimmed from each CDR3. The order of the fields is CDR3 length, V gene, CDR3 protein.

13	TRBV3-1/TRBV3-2	ASSHLAGDSYEQY
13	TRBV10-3	AISNQDRANYGYT
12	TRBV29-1	SGKLAGVLDTQY
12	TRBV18	ASSPISGDTEAF
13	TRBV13	ASTIAGTSGYEQY
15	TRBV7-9	ASSLVDEGNHADTQY
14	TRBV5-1	ASRLTSGRYTGELF
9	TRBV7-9	ASSLDGGYT
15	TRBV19	ASSIDIRDRSNQPQH
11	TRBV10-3	AITINRVAEAF
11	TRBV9	ASSADRGSEQY
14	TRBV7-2	ASSFSGRKGSYEQY
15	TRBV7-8	ASSSHLASGGVNEQF
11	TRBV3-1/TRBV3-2	ASSHQNSPEAF
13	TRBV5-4	ASSLEAAGGYGYT
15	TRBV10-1	ASSDFASGRSTDTQY
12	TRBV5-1	ASKWALAGNEQY
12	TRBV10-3	AISGGQGNYGYT
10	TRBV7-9	ASSLTDYEQY
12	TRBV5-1	ASSQDQASDTQY
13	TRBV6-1	ASSEVQGGREKLF
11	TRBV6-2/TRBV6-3	ASSYSSDYEQY
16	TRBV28	ASSLWGQYSDRETEAF
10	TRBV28	ASTSYDRAIF
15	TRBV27	ASSLNGGYIANYGYT
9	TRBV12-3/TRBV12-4	ASSLNEGYT
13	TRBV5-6	ASSGLGLADYEQY
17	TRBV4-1	ASSQDEDRESKYVDTQY
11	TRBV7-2	ASSLGENTEAF
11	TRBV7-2	ASSLEIFHEQY
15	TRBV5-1	ASSWQEREPGANVLT
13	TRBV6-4	ASRVDWGAYNEQF
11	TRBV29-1	SGRTGMFTEAF
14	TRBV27	ASSISGSSGQETQY
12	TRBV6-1	ASSEGGTRETQY
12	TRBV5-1	ASSLVQRHTEAF
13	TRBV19	ASSIVGYSNQPQH
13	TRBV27	ASHLAGGLYNEQF
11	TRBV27	ASSRRVSYEQY
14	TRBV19	ASTPIFLGQEHEQY
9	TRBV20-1	SWTLNTEAF
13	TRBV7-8	ASSFGDRANTEAF
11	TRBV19	ASSKRNTDTQY
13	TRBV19	ASGISGGASGELF
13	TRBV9	ASSARLAATDTQY
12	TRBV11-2	ASSLERGRYEQY